The 24 T cell receptor beta chains below all came from one sample that was sequenced in a study of cytomegalovirus exposure and HLA in healthy donors. The primer mix had 60 Vbeta and 13 Jbeta primers. This table comes from immunoSEQ multiplex PCR, and its TCRdb copy is limited to in-frame clones, with some not included. Among some 170,000 clones, over 75% were seen once, and the ten largest hold approximately 6%. Sequencing input: PBMCs. Receptors originate from a man aged 35 to 55 in good health and CMV-seropositive.

The gene calls are TRBV18 and TRBJ1-2, with 9 nucleotides matching TRBD1. Trimming took 6 bases from V and 5 from J; bases not matched to a gene: 7. The CDR3 has 14 amino acids. The germline V gene has CDR1 KGHSH and CDR2 LQKENI. CDR3 region: CASSLRDREYGYTF. Written as DNA, the CDR3 is TGTGCCAGCTCCCTCCGGGACAGGGAATATGGCTACACCTTC.

V and J are TRBV7-6 and TRBJ1-1, with D uncertain. There are 16 residues in the CDR3. CDR1 SGHVS and CDR2 FNYEAQ come from the germline V gene. V was pared by 5 bases and J by 1 base, with 17 bases between. The CDR3 sequence: CASSPVYGGTNTEAFF. The CDR3 DNA is TGTGCCAGCAGCCCCGTATACGGCGGAACGAACACTGAAGCTTTCTTT.

The genes are TRBV7-2 and TRBJ2-3; 10 bases match TRBD2. CDR3 length: 16 residues. V was clipped by 3 bases and J by 4 bases; unmatched bases: 7. Germline CDR1 reads SGHTA; CDR2 reads FQGNSA. The CDR3 DNA reads as TGTGCCAGCAGCTTCAGAGCGGGAGGGGCGGCAGATACGCAGTATTTT. This encodes CASSFRAGGAADTQYF.

This chain uses TRBV5-1 with TRBJ2-7; 7 bases map to TRBD1. Germline loops: CDR1 SGHRS, CDR2 YFSETQ. The CDR3 runs to 16 residues. V dropped 0 bases and J dropped 3; count of bases not matched to a gene: 9. The DNA for the CDR3 is TGCGCCAGCAGCTTGGGGGACAGTACTTTCCGCTACGAGCAGTACTTC. Protein: CASSLGDSTFRYEQYF.

J is TRBJ2-1 and V is TRBV6-1; 9 bases line up with TRBD1. In germline, CDR1 is MNHNS, CDR2 SASEGT. The CDR3 length is 19 residues. Trimming cost V 1 base and J 2 bases; bases outside gene matches: 12. Written as DNA, the CDR3 is TGTGCCAGCAGTGAAGGTTGGGACAGGGCGTATTTCACCTACAATGAGCAGTTCTTC. Translating gives CASSEGWDRAYFTYNEQFF.

The gene calls are TRBV6-5 and TRBJ2-7; 12 bases are shared with TRBD1. V lost 0 bases and J lost 6; bases outside the gene matches: 6. Germline CDR1 and CDR2: MNHEY and SVGAGI. This CDR3 has 16 residues. CDR3 sequence: CASSYSQGTGGVEQYF. In DNA form, the CDR3 reads TGTGCCAGCAGTTACTCTCAGGGGACAGGGGGCGTCGAGCAGTACTTC.

The V call is TRBV5-8, the J call TRBJ2-7, with D possibly being TRBD1 (5 bases). Germline V lookup: CDR1 SGHTS, CDR2 YDEGEE. The germline V and J ends were trimmed by 0 bases and 9 bases, with 10 bases remaining between them. There are 12 residues in the CDR3. Here the CDR3 DNA reads TGTGCCAGCAGCTTGGTGGGGCAGGGGCAGTACTTC. It specifies CASSLVGQGQYF.

The rearrangement links TRBV5-6 to TRBJ2-3, with 7 positions matching TRBD2. The germline V gene encodes CDR1 SGHDT and CDR2 YYEEEE. V was clipped by 5 bases and J by 4 bases; unmatched bases: 1. CDR3 size: 12 residues. CDR3 in amino acids: CASRREADTQYF. The CDR3 DNA is TGTGCCAGCAGACGGGAGGCAGATACGCAGTATTTT.

For this clone: The sample contains more than one DNA sequence encoding this CDR3. The rearrangement links TRBV7-9 to TRBJ1-5; no reliable D call. Germline V CDR1 and CDR2: SEHNR, FQNEAQ (reference sequence). V shed 1 base and J shed 1 base, with 5 bases lying between them. This CDR3 has 14 amino acids. CDR3 nucleotide sequence: TGTGCCAGCAGCTTAGGGCAGAGCAATCAGCCCCAGCATTTT. It translates to CASSLGQSNQPQHF.

The chain combines TRBV7-8 with TRBJ2-1; D may be TRBD2 (5 bases). The CDR3 consists of 13 residues. Germline V CDR1 and CDR2: SGHVS, FQNEAQ. V lost 3 bases to trimming and J lost 7 bases, with 10 bases between them. The CDR3 protein is CASSFGPGNEQFF. CDR3 coding DNA: TGTGCCAGCAGCTTCGGACCGGGGAATGAGCAGTTCTTC.

The chain has TRBV11-2 and TRBJ2-3; TRBD2 matches 10 bases. The germline CDR1 and CDR2 sequences are SGHAT and FQNNGV. The CDR3 runs 17 residues. Unmatched junction bases numbered 8, after V lost 0 bases and J lost 5 bases. CDR3 amino acids: CASSLDRTAGGQDTQYF. The DNA of the CDR3 is TGTGCCAGCAGCTTAGATCGGACAGCGGGAGGGCAAGATACGCAGTATTTT.

The chain has TRBV5-1 and TRBJ2-7; 11 nucleotides line up with TRBD1. Losses at the gene ends were 4 bases for V and 5 bases for J; bases not matched to a gene: 11. CDR1 and CDR2 from the germline V gene are SGHRS and YFSETQ. The CDR3 is made up of 16 amino acids. The CDR3 is CASSPDGTGGKDEQYF. The CDR3 DNA sequence: TGCGCCAGCAGCCCAGATGGGACAGGGGGAAAGGACGAGCAGTACTTC.

The rearrangement links TRBV7-3 to TRBJ2-1; 8 positions match TRBD2. The CDR3 spans 15 residues. Germline-derived CDR1 and CDR2 are SGHTA and FQGTGA. V was pared by 2 bases and J by 9 bases, with 9 bases of the junction left unmatched. CDR3 DNA: TGTGCCAGCAGCTTATTAGCGGGACGGCTTGGTGAGCAGTTCTTC. Amino acid sequence: CASSLLAGRLGEQFF.

The CDR3 nucleotides read TGTGCCAGCAGCCCCTTCCCCGGGAGCGGCGAGCAGTTCTTC. It yields the protein CASSPFPGSGEQFF. V gene TRBV7-3 combines with J gene TRBJ2-1; D perhaps matches TRBD2 (6 bases). This CDR3 contains 14 residues. V was clipped by 5 bases and J by 10 bases, with 18 bases between them. Germline CDR1 is SGHTA and CDR2 is FQGTGA.

The chain joins TRBV7-3 to TRBJ1-1; TRBD1 is a possible D gene (6 bases). The V and J ends lost 2 bases and 0 bases respectively, with 7 bases between them. The CDR3 is made up of 14 amino acids. Germline V CDR1 and CDR2: SGHTA, FQGTGA. The CDR3 loop is CASSLQGMNTEAFF. DNA for the CDR3: TGTGCCAGCAGCTTACAGGGGATGAACACTGAAGCTTTCTTT.

The CDR3 coding sequence is TGTGCCAGTAGTACACAAAAGGAGCGGTTAAACGATGAGCAGTTCTTC. This codes for CASSTQKERLNDEQFF. The chain carries TRBV19 and TRBJ2-1; D possibly corresponds to TRBD2 (5 bases). Germline CDR1 reads LNHDA; CDR2 reads SQIVND (reference sequence). The CDR3 contains 16 residues. Trimming took 4 bases from V and 8 from J, leaving 21 bases between them.

V and J are TRBV7-9 and TRBJ2-7; possible D gene TRBD2, 5 bases. The CDR3 totals 15 residues. The germline V gene has CDR1 SEHNR and CDR2 FQNEAQ (reference sequence). The ends were cut back, 1 base at V and 1 base at J, with 11 bases in the middle. Written as DNA, the CDR3 is TGTGCCAGCAGCTTAGGGGCCCCGGGGTCCTACGAGCAGTACTTC. Its translation is CASSLGAPGSYEQYF.

The chain joins TRBV5-1 to TRBJ1-1; TRBD1 matches at 7 bases. The CDR3 runs 15 residues. From germline, CDR1 is SGHRS and CDR2 YFSETQ. The junction had 7 bases not matched to a gene; V was cut back by 3 bases and J by 2 bases. CDR3 nucleotide sequence: TGCGCCAGCAGCTATACAGGGGCGGGAAACACTGAAGCTTTCTTT. Translated, it gives CASSYTGAGNTEAFF.

V and J are TRBV7-2 and TRBJ1-2; TRBD1 might be the D (6 bases). Trimming stripped 5 bases from V and 4 bases from J, with 11 bases between. The CDR3 sequence is 13 residues long. Germline CDR1 and CDR2: SGHTA and FQGNSA. The CDR3 protein is CASSPRTVYGYTF. CDR3 in DNA: TGTGCCAGCAGCCCCCGGACAGTCTATGGCTACACCTTC.

The chain carries TRBV5-1 and TRBJ2-1; 12 bases fit TRBD2. The germline gives CDR1 SGHRS, CDR2 YFSETQ. Unmatched junction bases numbered 7, after V lost 4 bases and J lost 5 bases. There are 16 residues in the CDR3. CDR3 DNA sequence: TGCGCCAGCAGCCTCAACCTAGCGGGAGGGCACAATGAGCAGTTCTTC. It translates to CASSLNLAGGHNEQFF.

The chain carries TRBV5-1 and TRBJ2-2, with TRBD1 identical over 7 bases. Germline CDR1 and CDR2: SGHRS and YFSETQ. The CDR3 length is 14 residues. Losses at the gene ends were 5 bases for V and 4 bases for J; bases not matched to a gene: 5. CDR3 nucleotide sequence: TGCGCCAGCAGGAACAGGGGTGGCACCGGGGAGCTGTTTTTT. This codes for CASRNRGGTGELFF.

This clone has just a few counts. This rearrangement joins TRBV9 to TRBJ1-1, with D tentatively TRBD1 (5 bases). Germline V CDR1 and CDR2: SGDLS, YYNGEE. This CDR3 has 15 residues. Trimming left V 4 bases short and J 1 base short, with 14 bases between. The CDR3 DNA reads TGTGCCAGCAGCCTCTCCCCCCAGGGGAACACTGAAGCTTTCTTT. Translation: CASSLSPQGNTEAFF.

The V gene is TRBV5-1, the J gene TRBJ2-1, with 9 bases matching TRBD2. The CDR3 sequence is 16 residues long. Per germline, CDR1 SGHRS and CDR2 YFSETQ. V was pared by 3 bases and J by 7 bases, with 11 bases of the junction left unmatched. The CDR3 loop is CASSSPAGGMMNEQFF. CDR3 nucleotides: TGCGCCAGCAGCTCACCGGCGGGAGGGATGATGAATGAGCAGTTCTTC.

This clone has a handful of counts. The chain joins TRBV6-4 to TRBJ2-2; D is unresolved. CDR1 is MRHNA and CDR2 is SNTAGT in the germline V gene. This CDR3 contains 14 residues. Trimming pared 0 bases from V and 3 bases from J, leaving 5 bases between. The CDR3 DNA reads TGTGCCAGCAGTGACTCTCTAGACACCGGGGAGCTGTTTTTT. Translating gives CASSDSLDTGELFF.